The clone carrying this TCR beta chain was counted ten times or more. As yet, its antigen is unknown. This sample stems from a study of T-cell reconstitution after alpha-beta-depleted transplantation in children. Findings of the study overall: Some patients' high day-60 TCRbeta diversity was traced to surviving recipient T cells and thymic progenitors. Newly produced T cells mostly provided counts and TCRbeta diversity after one year, as hyperexpanded clones declined. Alpha-beta T cells about two months after transplant reportedly derived from several hundred expanded graft clones.

The germline gives CDR1 SGHRS, CDR2 YFSETQ. V was clipped by 3 bases and J by 5 bases, with 5 bases between them. The CDR3 totals 11 residues. TCRbeta library preparation incorporated unique molecular identifiers. TCRdb ran MiXCR on the PCR reads and lists one entry per CDR3 protein. The table shows about 200,000 distinct CDR3 sequences, with roughly 7.1% occurring only once. The sequence came from a boy aged 2 to 10 with acute lymphoblastic leukemia, due to receive a stem cell transplant. This chain links TRBV5-1 with TRBJ2-5; D gene ambiguous. The starting material was PBMCs, obtained before TCRalphabeta/CD19-depleted stem cell transplant. The CDR3 DNA sequence: TGCGCCAGCAGCTCGTTTGAGACCCAGTACTTC. Translating it yields CASSSFETQYF.